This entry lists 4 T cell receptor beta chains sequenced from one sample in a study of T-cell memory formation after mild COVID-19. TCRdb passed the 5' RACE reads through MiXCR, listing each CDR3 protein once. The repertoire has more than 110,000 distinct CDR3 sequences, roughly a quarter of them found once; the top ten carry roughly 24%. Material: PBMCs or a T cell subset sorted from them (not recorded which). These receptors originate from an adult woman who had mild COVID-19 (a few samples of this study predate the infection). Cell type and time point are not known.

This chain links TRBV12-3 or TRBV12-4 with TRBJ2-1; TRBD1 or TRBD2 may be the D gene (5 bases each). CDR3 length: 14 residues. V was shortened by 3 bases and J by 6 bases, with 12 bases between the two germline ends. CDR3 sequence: CASSFGTGGNEQFF. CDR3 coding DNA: TGTGCCAGCAGTTTCGGTACAGGAGGCAATGAGCAGTTCTTC.

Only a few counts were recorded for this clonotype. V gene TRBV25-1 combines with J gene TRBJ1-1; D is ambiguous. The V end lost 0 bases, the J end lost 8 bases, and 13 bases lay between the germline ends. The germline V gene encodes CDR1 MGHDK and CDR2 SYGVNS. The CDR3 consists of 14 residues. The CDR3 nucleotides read TGTGCCAGCAGTGAATATACGGGGTCGGCGGAAGCTTTCTTT. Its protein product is CASSEYTGSAEAFF.

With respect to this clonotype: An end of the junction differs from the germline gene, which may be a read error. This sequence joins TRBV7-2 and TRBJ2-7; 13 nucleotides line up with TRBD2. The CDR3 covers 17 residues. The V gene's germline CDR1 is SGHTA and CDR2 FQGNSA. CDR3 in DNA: TGTGCCAGCAGCCCGGTAGTTGGACTAGCGGGAGCCTATGAGCAGTACTTC. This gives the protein CASSPVVGLAGAYEQYF.

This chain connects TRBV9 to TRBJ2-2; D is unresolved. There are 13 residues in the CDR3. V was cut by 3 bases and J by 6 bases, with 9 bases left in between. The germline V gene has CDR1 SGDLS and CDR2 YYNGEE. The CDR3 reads CASSENGPGELFF. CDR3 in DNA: TGTGCCAGCAGCGAGAATGGACCCGGGGAGCTGTTTTTT.